This is a list of T cell receptor beta chains from one sample in a study of blood T cell repertoires in COVID-19. Using immunoSEQ multiplex PCR, the repertoire was profiled, and TCRdb retains in-frame clones only, with some absent. The table shows under 350,000 clones, with around nine tenths occurring only once. Input material: peripheral blood. All receptors derive from a woman aged 25 to 39 with COVID-19, enrolled during active disease. CDR3s include the opening cysteine and the closing phenylalanine or tryptophan.

TRBJ1-4 TRBV4-2 CASSQAAENEKLFF
TRBJ1-1 TRBV6-2/TRBV6-3 CASSYTSGMNTEAFF
TRBJ2-7 TRBV7-9 CASSRTGSDSERYF
TRBJ2-2 TRBV6-6 CASSYSWGAGELFF
TRBJ2-3 TRBV19 CASSIVSQGFTDTQYF
TRBJ2-1 TRBV7-9 CASSLLDTYNEQFF
TRBJ2-2 TRBV30 CAYSGGLNTGELFF
TRBJ1-1 TRBV5-4 CASSPPARRTEAFF
TRBJ1-2 TRBV6-5 CAVGLYGYTF
TRBJ1-3 TRBV6-1 CASSEDTGAGNTIYF
TRBJ1-1 TRBV5-6 CASSFDRVNTEAFF
TRBJ1-5 TRBV4-2 CASSQDEGQPQHF
TRBJ2-1 TRBV25-1 CASSGQGNEQFF
TRBJ1-1 TRBV11-2 CASSSNRDRGLKAFF
TRBJ1-3 TRBV28 CASRDRTDGGNTIYF
TRBJ1-3 TRBV15 CATSRASRISGNTIYF
TRBJ1-2 TRBV4-2 CASSQDQQGALDYGYTF
TRBJ2-3 TRBV6-5 CASKQRFYTDTQYF
TRBJ1-1 TRBV6-5 CASSYLEAAEAFF
TRBJ2-3 TRBV12-3/TRBV12-4 CASSPPAGGRHF